These T cell receptor beta chains were read from a single sample in a study of PD-1 blockade in classical Hodgkin lymphoma. Sequenced by immunoSEQ multiplex PCR; TCRdb stores in-frame clones only, minus some. The data show 24,000 or so clones, roughly 78% seen once. The specimen was peripheral blood mononuclear cells (PBMCs), collected before the second cycle of nivolumab. These receptor sequences come from a human donor with classical Hodgkin lymphoma. CDR3s include the opening cysteine and the closing phenylalanine or tryptophan. The order of the fields is V gene, J gene, clone size, CDR3 length, CDR3 protein. Clone size, where shown, is once, few, many, or a class for clones that have expanded.

>TRBV19|TRBJ1-5|NA|14
CASSIIAQNQPQHF
>TRBV5-1|TRBJ1-2|medium-sized|14
CASSLASGVRGSTF
>TRBV27|TRBJ2-1|NA|14
CASMGLLPNNEQFF
>TRBV6-1|TRBJ2-5|NA|17
CASGDEGLAGGPATQYF
>TRBV19|TRBJ1-3|few|15
CASSRQGVTGNTIYF
>TRBV5-4|TRBJ2-1|medium-sized|14
CASSFQREYNEQFF
>TRBV6-1|TRBJ1-4|NA|12
CASSIETEKLFF
>TRBV30|TRBJ1-6|NA|14
CAWNLLNQVSPLHF
>TRBV6-5|TRBJ1-1|NA|12
CASSPPGHEAFF
>TRBV11-2|TRBJ2-7|NA|13
CASSPPGLDEQYF
>TRBV6-5|TRBJ1-2|NA|15
CASSYGTGPGYGYTF
>TRBV30|TRBJ1-6|few|16
CAWSVRRVGYNSPLHF
>TRBV6-5|TRBJ2-2|NA|15
CASSYRASGTGELFF
>TRBV5-4|TRBJ1-6|few|15
CASSLGTGGNSPLHF
>TRBV5-6|TRBJ2-5|NA|14
CASRRTGGRETQYF
>TRBV18|TRBJ1-5|NA|16
CASSPRVGPSNQPQHF
>TRBV28|TRBJ2-4|NA|17
CASRPWTGTLAKNIQYF
>TRBV28|TRBJ1-2|NA|15
CASSRTALVNYGYTF
>TRBV9|TRBJ2-2|NA|13
CASSGPNTGELFF
>TRBV5-4|TRBJ1-2|NA|14
CASSETGKHYGYTF
>TRBV7-9|TRBJ2-5|NA|16
CASSLGAFQTAETQYF
>TRBV4-1|TRBJ2-7|few|14
CASSGRTGSYEQYF
>TRBV6-5|TRBJ1-5|medium-sized|14
CASSYVTSNQPQHF
>TRBV5-6|TRBJ2-5|NA|14
CASSPVSSQETQYF
>TRBV28|TRBJ2-5|NA|14
CASSLHRGGETQYF
>TRBV5-1|TRBJ1-1|NA|14
CASTGRPGNTEAFF
>TRBV11-2|TRBJ1-5|NA|16
CASSFVSGTGIQPQHF
>TRBV6-4|TRBJ2-1|NA|14
CASSQFSRNNEQFF
>TRBV6-5|TRBJ1-1|NA|11
CASSYAGRAFF
>TRBV19|TRBJ1-5|NA|15
CASRMSIIGNQPQHF
>TRBV7-2|TRBJ2-3|NA|15
CASSLRGGTTDTQYF
>TRBV5-4|TRBJ2-3|NA|13
CASSQGSTDTQYF
>TRBV7-2|TRBJ2-1|NA|13
CASSPQRYNEQFF
>TRBV29-1|TRBJ2-3|NA|11
CSVESKDTQYF
>TRBV13|TRBJ2-3|few|16
CASSGVLAGDTDTQYF
>TRBV5-1|TRBJ1-6|NA|18
CASRRVGTASSYNSPLHF
>TRBV7-2|TRBJ2-6|NA|14
CASSPLSGANVLTF
>TRBV10-3|TRBJ2-1|few|13
CAISTVVGNEQFF
>TRBV18|TRBJ2-3|NA|14
CASSLNIIPDTQYF
>TRBV6-9|TRBJ2-7|NA|13
CASRTTRSYEQYF
>TRBV7-2|TRBJ1-1|few|15
CASSLLPGMGTEAFF
>TRBV28|TRBJ1-4|NA|14
CASSLGGVGEKLFF
>TRBV28|TRBJ2-5|NA|15
CASSLRPGTEETQYF